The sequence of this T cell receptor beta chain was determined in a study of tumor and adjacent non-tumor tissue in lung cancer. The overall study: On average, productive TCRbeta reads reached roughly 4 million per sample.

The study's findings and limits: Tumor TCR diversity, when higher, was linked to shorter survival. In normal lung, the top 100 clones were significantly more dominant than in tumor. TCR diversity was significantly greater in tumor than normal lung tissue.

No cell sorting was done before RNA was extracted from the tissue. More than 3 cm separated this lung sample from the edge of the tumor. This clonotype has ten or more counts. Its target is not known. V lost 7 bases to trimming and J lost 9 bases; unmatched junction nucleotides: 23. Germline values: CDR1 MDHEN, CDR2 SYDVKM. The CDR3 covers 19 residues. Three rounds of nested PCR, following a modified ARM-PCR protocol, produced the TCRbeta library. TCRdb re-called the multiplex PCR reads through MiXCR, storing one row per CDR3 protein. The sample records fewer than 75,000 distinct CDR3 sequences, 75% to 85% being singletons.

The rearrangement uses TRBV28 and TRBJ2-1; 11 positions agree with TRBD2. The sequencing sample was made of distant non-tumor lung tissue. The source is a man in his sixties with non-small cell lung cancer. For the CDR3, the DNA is TGTGCCAGCACTCCGGGGGGTGGTAGCGGGAGGGCCCGTTACGGTGAGCAGTTCTTC. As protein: CASTPGGGSGRARYGEQFF. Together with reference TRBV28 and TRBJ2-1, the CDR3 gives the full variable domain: DVKVTQSSRYLVKRTGEKVFLECVQDMDHENMFWYRQDPGLGLRLIYFSYDVKMKEKGDIPEGYSVSREKKERFSLILESASTNQTSMYLCASTPGGGSGRARYGEQFFGPGTRLTVL.